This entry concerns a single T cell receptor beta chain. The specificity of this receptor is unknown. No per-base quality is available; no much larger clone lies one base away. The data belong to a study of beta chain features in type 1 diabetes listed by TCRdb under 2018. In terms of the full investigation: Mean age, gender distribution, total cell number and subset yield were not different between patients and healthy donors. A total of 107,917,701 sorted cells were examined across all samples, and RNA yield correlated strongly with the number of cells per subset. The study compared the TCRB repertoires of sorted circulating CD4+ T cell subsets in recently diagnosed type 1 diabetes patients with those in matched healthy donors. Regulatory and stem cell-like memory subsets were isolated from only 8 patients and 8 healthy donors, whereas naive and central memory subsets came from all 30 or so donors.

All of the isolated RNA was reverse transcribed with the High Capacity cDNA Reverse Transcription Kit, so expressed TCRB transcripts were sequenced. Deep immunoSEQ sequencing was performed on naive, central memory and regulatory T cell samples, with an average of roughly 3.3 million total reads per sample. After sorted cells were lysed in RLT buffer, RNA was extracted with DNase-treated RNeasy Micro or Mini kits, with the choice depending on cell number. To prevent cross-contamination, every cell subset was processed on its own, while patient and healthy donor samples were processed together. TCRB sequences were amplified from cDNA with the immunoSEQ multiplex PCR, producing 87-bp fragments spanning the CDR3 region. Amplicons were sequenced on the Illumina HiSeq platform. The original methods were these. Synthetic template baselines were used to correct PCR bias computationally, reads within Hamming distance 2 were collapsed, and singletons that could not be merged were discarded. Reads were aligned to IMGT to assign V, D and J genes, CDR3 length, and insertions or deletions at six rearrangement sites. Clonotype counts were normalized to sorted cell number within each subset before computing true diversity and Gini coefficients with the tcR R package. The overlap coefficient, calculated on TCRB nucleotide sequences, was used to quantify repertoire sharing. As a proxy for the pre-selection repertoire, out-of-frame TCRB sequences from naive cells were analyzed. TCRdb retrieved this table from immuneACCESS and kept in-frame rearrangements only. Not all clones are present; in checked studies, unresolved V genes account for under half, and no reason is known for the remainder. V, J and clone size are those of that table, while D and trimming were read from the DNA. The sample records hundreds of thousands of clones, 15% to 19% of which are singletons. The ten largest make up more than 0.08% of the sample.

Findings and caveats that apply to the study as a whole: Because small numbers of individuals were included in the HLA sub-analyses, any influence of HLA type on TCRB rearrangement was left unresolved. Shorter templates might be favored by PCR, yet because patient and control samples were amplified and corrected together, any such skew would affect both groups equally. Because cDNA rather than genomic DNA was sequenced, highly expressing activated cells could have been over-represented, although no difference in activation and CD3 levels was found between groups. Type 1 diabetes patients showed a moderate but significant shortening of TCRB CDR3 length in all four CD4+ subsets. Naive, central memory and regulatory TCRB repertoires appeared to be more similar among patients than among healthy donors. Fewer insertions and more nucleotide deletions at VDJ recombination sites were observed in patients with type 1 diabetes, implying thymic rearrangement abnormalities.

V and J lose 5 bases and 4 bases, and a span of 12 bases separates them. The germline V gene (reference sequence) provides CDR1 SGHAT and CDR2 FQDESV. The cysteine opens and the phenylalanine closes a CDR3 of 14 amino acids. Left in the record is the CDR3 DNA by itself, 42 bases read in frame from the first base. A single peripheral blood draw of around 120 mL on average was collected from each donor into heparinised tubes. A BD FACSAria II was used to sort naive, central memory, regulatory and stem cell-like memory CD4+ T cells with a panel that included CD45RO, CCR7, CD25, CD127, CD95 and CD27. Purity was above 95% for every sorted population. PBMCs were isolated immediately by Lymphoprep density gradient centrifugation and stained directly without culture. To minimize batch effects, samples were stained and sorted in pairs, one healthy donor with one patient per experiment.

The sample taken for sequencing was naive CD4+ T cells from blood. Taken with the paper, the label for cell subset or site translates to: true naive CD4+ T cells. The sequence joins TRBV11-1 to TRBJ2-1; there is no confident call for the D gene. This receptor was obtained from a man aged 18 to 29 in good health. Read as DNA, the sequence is TGTGCCAGCAGCCCGGAACTCCTTTACAATGAGCAGTTCTTC. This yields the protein CASSPELLYNEQFF. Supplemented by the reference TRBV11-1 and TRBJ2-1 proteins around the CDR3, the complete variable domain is EAEVAQSPRYKITEKSQAVAFWCDPISGHATLYWYRQILGQGPELLVQFQDESVVDDSQLPKDRFSAERLKGVDSTLKIQPAELGDSAMYLCASSPELLYNEQFFGPGTRLTVL.